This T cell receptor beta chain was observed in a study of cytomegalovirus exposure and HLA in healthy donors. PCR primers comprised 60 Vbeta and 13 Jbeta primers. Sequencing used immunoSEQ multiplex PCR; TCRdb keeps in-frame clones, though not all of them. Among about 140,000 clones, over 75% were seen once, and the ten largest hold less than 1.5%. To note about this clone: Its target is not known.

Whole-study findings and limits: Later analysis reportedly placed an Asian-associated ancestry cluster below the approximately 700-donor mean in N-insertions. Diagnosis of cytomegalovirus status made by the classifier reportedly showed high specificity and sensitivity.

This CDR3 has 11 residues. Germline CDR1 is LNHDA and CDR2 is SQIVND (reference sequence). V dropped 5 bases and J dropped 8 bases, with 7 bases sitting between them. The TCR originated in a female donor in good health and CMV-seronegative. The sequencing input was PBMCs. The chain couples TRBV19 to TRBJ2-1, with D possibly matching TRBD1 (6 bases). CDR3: CASSGGHEQFF. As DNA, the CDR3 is TGTGCCAGTAGTGGGGGCCATGAGCAGTTCTTC.